The clone carrying this T cell receptor (beta chain) has ten or more counts. Its antigen is unidentified. The sample comes from a study of early T cells in non-severe SARS-CoV-2 infection. Looking at the study overall: Bulk RNA taken from unsorted whole blood was sequenced, leaving chains unpaired.

Unique molecular identifiers were affixed to single, distinct cDNA molecules. TCRdb processed the 5' RACE reads anew with MiXCR; each CDR3 protein has one entry. The top ten clones hold 2.8% of a sample with roughly 47,000 distinct CDR3 sequences, roughly 6% of them seen once. With 3 bases clipped from V and 3 bases from J, the junction kept 4 bases outside the gene matches. The CDR3 runs to 15 residues. The germline gives CDR1 SGHAT, CDR2 FQDESV (reference sequence). General study results and limits: Private and CD4 specificities were missed by VDJdb matching, skewed to anti-spike CD8.

Sample: whole blood, taken at baseline. This rearrangement joins TRBV11-1 to TRBJ2-7, with 11 bases identical to TRBD2. The clonotype comes from an adult who was a healthcare worker with PCR-confirmed SARS-CoV-2 infection or an uninfected control (not recorded which). The CDR3 DNA follows: TGTGCCAGCAGCTTGGGACTAGCGGCGGGCTACGAGCAGTACTTC. This encodes CASSLGLAAGYEQYF.